The entry below describes one T cell receptor (beta chain). The antigen remains unidentified. MiXCR, applied by TCRdb to the reads, yields one record per CDR3 protein. Among about 890,000 distinct CDR3 sequences, more than 25% were seen once, and the ten largest hold over 12%. This CDR3 has 18 residues. The V gene's germline CDR1 is SGDLS and CDR2 YYNGEE. Trimming pared 0 bases from V and 7 bases from J, leaving 23 bases between. This sample stems from a study of T cell repertoires in cytomegalovirus infection. On the study more broadly: Selection of CMV epitopes for the study included recently identified HLA-C-restricted and well-studied HLA-B-restricted ones. TCR beta signatures that were public indicated CMV infection and matching HLA type. Study-wide results and limits: HLA-C-restricted TCR beta clonotypes specific for CMV led the ex vivo response. Carriage of CMV together with the relevant HLA was identifiable through cumulative public TCR beta family frequency.

The sequenced sample was cultured CD8+ T cells from PBMCs, obtained from culture after CMV antigen stimulation. The V and J genes are TRBV9 and TRBJ2-1; tentative D call: TRBD1 (6 bases). This receptor was obtained from a human donor in good health (CMV status not recorded). Some clones in this sample may be carry-over from other donors' samples. The CDR3 reads CASSVGGTTGFPVNEQFF. The CDR3 bases are TGTGCCAGCAGCGTAGGTGGGACGACAGGCTTCCCCGTAAATGAGCAGTTCTTC.